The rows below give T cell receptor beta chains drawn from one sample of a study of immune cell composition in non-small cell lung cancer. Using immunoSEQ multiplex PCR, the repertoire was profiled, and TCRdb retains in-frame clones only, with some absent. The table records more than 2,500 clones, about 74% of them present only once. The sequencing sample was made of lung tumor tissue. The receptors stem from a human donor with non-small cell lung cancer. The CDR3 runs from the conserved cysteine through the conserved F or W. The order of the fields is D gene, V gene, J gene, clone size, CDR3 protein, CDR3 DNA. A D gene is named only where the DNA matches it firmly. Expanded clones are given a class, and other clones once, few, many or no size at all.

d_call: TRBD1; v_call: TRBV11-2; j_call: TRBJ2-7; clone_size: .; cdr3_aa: CASSLGTGSPYEQYF; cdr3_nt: TGTGCCAGCAGCTTAGGGACAGGTTCCCCCTACGAGCAGTACTTC
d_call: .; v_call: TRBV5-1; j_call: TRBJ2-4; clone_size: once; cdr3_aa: CASSLSLAKNIQYF; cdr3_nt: TGCGCCAGCAGCTTGTCCCTAGCCAAAAACATTCAGTACTTC
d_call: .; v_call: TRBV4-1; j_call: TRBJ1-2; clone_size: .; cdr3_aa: CASSQPTNPGLTYGYTF; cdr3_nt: TGCGCCAGCAGCCAACCGACTAACCCGGGACTGACTTATGGCTACACCTTC
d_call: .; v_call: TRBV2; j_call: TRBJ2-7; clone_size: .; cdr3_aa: CASSTHGTQYEQYF; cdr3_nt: TGTGCCAGCAGCACCCATGGGACTCAATACGAGCAGTACTTC
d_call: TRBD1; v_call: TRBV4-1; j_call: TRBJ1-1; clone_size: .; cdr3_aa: CASSRRTGAVNTEAFF; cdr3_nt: TGCGCCAGCAGCCGCCGGACAGGGGCTGTGAACACTGAAGCTTTCTTT
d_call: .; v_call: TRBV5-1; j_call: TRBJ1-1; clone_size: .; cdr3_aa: CASWGKNTEAFF; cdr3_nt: TGCGCCAGCTGGGGCAAGAACACTGAAGCTTTCTTT
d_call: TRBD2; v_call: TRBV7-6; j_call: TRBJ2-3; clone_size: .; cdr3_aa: CASSSGLAGRTDTQYF; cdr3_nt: TGTGCCAGCAGCTCGGGACTAGCGGGCCGCACAGATACGCAGTATTTT
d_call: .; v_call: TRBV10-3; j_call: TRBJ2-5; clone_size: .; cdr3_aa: CAISQGLQETQYF; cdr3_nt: TGTGCCATCAGTCAGGGACTTCAAGAGACCCAGTACTTC
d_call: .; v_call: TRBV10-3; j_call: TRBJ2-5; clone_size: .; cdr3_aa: CAIRADKVGETQYF; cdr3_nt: TGTGCCATCAGGGCAGACAAGGTTGGAGAGACCCAGTACTTC
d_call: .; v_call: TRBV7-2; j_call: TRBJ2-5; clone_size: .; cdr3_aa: CASTPPGAETQYF; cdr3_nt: TGTGCCAGCACCCCTCCGGGAGCGGAGACCCAGTACTTC
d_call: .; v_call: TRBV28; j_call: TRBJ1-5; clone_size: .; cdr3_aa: CASSLIAGGNQPQHF; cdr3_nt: TGTGCCAGCAGTTTAATCGCGGGAGGCAATCAGCCCCAGCATTTT
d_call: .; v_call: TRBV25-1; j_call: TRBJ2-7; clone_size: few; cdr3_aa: CASSEQGYEQYF; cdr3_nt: TGTGCCAGCAGTGAACAGGGCTACGAGCAGTACTTC